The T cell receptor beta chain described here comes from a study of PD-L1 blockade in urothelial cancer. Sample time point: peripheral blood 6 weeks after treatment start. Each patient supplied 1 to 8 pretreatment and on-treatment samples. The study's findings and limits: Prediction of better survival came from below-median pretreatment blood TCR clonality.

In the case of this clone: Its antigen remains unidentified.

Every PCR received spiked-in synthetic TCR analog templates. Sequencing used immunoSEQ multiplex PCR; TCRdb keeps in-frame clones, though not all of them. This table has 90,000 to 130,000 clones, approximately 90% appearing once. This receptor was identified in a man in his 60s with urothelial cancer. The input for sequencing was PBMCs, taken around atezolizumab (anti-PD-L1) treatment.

The CDR3 coding sequence is TGTGCCAGCAGCCAAGTTTTGGCGAGCGGGGGTGACTACAATGAGCAGTTCTTC. Translated, it gives CASSQVLASGGDYNEQFF. V is TRBV4-2 and J is TRBJ2-1; 8 nucleotides line up with TRBD2. The CDR3 runs 18 residues. Germline V gene lookup returns CDR1 LGHNA and CDR2 YNFKEQ. Trimming removed 1 base from V and 3 bases from J; junction bases left unmatched: 11.